A selection of T cell receptor beta chains follows, all from one sample in a study of cytomegalovirus exposure and HLA in healthy donors. Profiled with immunoSEQ multiplex PCR; TCRdb holds only in-frame clones, not every one. The repertoire holds roughly 150,000 clones, with around 78% as singletons. What was sequenced was PBMCs. The origin of the receptors is a woman in her thirties or forties in good health and CMV-seropositive. Each CDR3 is given with its conserved first and last residue. The order of the fields is V gene, D gene, clone size, J gene, CDR3 protein, CDR3 DNA. A D gene is named only where the DNA matches it firmly. Size tells how often a clone was seen (once, few, many) or the class of an expanded clone, and some rows leave it out.

TRBV11-3,TRBD2,once,TRBJ2-5,CASSPGTRETQYF,TGTGCCAGCAGCCCCGGGACTAGAGAGACCCAGTACTTC
TRBV11-1,-,-,TRBJ1-2,CASSAGSYGYTF,TGTGCCAGCAGCGCGGGCAGCTATGGCTACACCTTC
TRBV2,TRBD1,once,TRBJ2-3,CASREQGAGTDTQYF,TGTGCCAGCAGAGAACAGGGGGCAGGCACAGATACGCAGTATTTT
TRBV7-2,TRBD2,-,TRBJ2-3,CASSLVAGYTDTQYF,TGTGCCAGCAGCTTAGTAGCGGGTTACACAGATACGCAGTATTTT
TRBV28,TRBD1,-,TRBJ2-7,CASSLAGTGGGEQYF,TGTGCCAGCAGTTTAGCTGGGACAGGGGGCGGTGAGCAGTACTTC
TRBV19,-,once,TRBJ1-5,CASTPGRNQPQHF,TGTGCCAGTACCCCGGGTCGCAATCAGCCCCAGCATTTT
TRBV28,TRBD1,-,TRBJ2-3,CASSLPQGQENF,TGTGCCAGCAGTTTACCCCAGGGACAGGAGAATTTT
TRBV5-5,TRBD2,once,TRBJ2-1,CASIGSGPNEQFF,TGTGCCAGCATTGGTAGCGGGCCGAATGAGCAGTTCTTC
TRBV7-2,-,-,TRBJ2-7,CASSLEGVHEQYF,TGTGCCAGCAGCTTAGAAGGGGTCCACGAGCAGTACTTC
TRBV2,TRBD2,few,TRBJ2-2,CASSETGAGGATGELFF,TGTGCCAGCAGTGAGACAGGAGCGGGAGGGGCCACCGGGGAGCTGTTTTTT